These T cell receptor beta chains were read from a single sample in a study of shared clonotypes between healthy human individuals. Repertoires were generated with immunoSEQ multiplex PCR, while TCRdb's copy carries only in-frame clones and drops some. This table has approximately 600,000 clones, 85% to 95% appearing once. Sequenced input: naive CD8+ T cells sorted from blood. Receptors were obtained from a young woman in good health. Both conserved end residues are part of each CDR3. The order of the fields is V gene, J gene, CDR3 protein.

TRBV28	TRBJ1-1	CASSLLGGGTEAFF
TRBV5-1	TRBJ2-7	CASSLGTRAGEAYEQYF
TRBV9	TRBJ2-1	CASSALASGTSGSYEQFF
TRBV4-2	TRBJ2-1	CASSQEGTTIYNEQFF
TRBV5-4	TRBJ2-5	CASTLGTDGGETQYF
TRBV9	TRBJ2-7	CASSVSGSAGAYEQYF
TRBV27	TRBJ2-7	CASSLNRGWYEQYF
TRBV2	TRBJ1-4	CASSVDPDLFTGEKLFF
TRBV11-2	TRBJ2-7	CASTGAGTSGRVYEQYF
TRBV4-2	TRBJ2-1	CASSRVNEQFF
TRBV9	TRBJ2-3	CASSVESSATDTQYF
TRBV4-1	TRBJ2-3	CASSQVTSGIMDTQYF
TRBV5-4	TRBJ2-3	CASSLASGRATTDTQYF
TRBV4-1	TRBJ1-2	CASSQQGIRYGYTF
TRBV19	TRBJ2-5	CASSLTSGTQETQYF
TRBV5-6	TRBJ1-2	CASSTGGNYGHTF
TRBV7-9	TRBJ1-1	CASSHIGGLEAFF
TRBV6-5	TRBJ2-2	CASSYAGYPGELFF
TRBV6-1	TRBJ1-1	CASSLTGGRITEAFF
TRBV29-1	TRBJ2-7	CSVYSGQGVKFF
TRBV5-4	TRBJ1-3	CASTTFGRQEPGNTIYF
TRBV7-2	TRBJ2-7	CASSWGQGTYEQYF
TRBV2	TRBJ1-2	CASRAGQGVNGYTF
TRBV28	TRBJ2-3	CASSPTLVNSPPDTQYF
TRBV18	TRBJ2-7	CASSPPRSYEQYF
TRBV11-2	TRBJ2-1	CASSLVGNEQFF
TRBV7-4	TRBJ1-5	CASSLASDRACNQPQHF
TRBV5-6	TRBJ2-3	CASSLGLAGYTDTQYF
TRBV21-1	TRBJ2-6	CASSKPARRGSGANVLTF
TRBV7-9	TRBJ1-3	CASSLGTGERTIYF
TRBV13	TRBJ2-1	CASSPRASGYNEQFF
TRBV28	TRBJ1-1	CASSLRRDFLTEAFF
TRBV5-5	TRBJ2-1	CASSLGGINEQFF
TRBV6-6	TRBJ2-3	CASRPEFSTDTQYF
TRBV7-9	TRBJ2-5	CASSLSQGAAETQYF
TRBV5-4	TRBJ2-2	CAGSGGNTGELFF
TRBV25-1	TRBJ2-3	CASSEYGAGMTNTQYF
TRBV13	TRBJ1-2	CASSASTGAGYTF
TRBV28	TRBJ2-7	CASSHGSSYEQYF
TRBV13	TRBJ2-5	CASSFERGREETQYF
TRBV28	TRBJ2-5	CASSPTSGQETQYF
TRBV15	TRBJ2-7	CATSRDGGAHEQYF